A selection of T cell receptor beta chains follows, all from one sample in a study of blood T cell repertoires in COVID-19. Sequencing used immunoSEQ multiplex PCR; TCRdb keeps in-frame clones, though not all of them. This sample has roughly 260,000 clones, with 65% to 85% found just once. The sample consisted of peripheral blood. Source of these receptors: a woman aged 40 to 55 with active or convalescent COVID-19. Each CDR3 is given without its conserved first and last residue. Fields, in order: V gene, J gene, CDR3 protein.

V gene: TRBV4-1; J gene: TRBJ2-4; CDR3 protein: ASSQGVTGRDIQY
V gene: TRBV19; J gene: TRBJ1-4; CDR3 protein: ASSIQGDGEKLF
V gene: TRBV9; J gene: TRBJ1-4; CDR3 protein: ASSLSGEKLF
V gene: TRBV19; J gene: TRBJ2-2; CDR3 protein: ASSIQGGLNTGELF
V gene: TRBV27; J gene: TRBJ1-2; CDR3 protein: ASSLKGLPYGYT
V gene: TRBV5-1; J gene: TRBJ2-1; CDR3 protein: ASSLVPTSGGHYNEQF
V gene: TRBV18; J gene: TRBJ2-1; CDR3 protein: ASSPRQGLYNEQF
V gene: TRBV5-6; J gene: TRBJ2-1; CDR3 protein: ASSRMVSGGGLVDEQF
V gene: TRBV5-5; J gene: TRBJ1-5; CDR3 protein: ASSLGEGKTQPQH
V gene: TRBV9; J gene: TRBJ2-7; CDR3 protein: ASSEKGGEQY
V gene: TRBV27; J gene: TRBJ2-7; CDR3 protein: ARGPATSSETYEQY
V gene: TRBV7-9; J gene: TRBJ1-4; CDR3 protein: ASSLRREDEKLF
V gene: TRBV27; J gene: TRBJ2-6; CDR3 protein: ASSLIQASGANVLT
V gene: TRBV28; J gene: TRBJ1-5; CDR3 protein: ASSWHGKTGNQPQH
V gene: TRBV19; J gene: TRBJ1-2; CDR3 protein: ASKKWAGNGYT
V gene: TRBV10-2; J gene: TRBJ2-5; CDR3 protein: ASSDPGVQETQY
V gene: TRBV2; J gene: TRBJ1-3; CDR3 protein: ASSEGTGGAGPGNTIY
V gene: TRBV5-1; J gene: TRBJ1-1; CDR3 protein: ASSITGGFNTEAF
V gene: TRBV19; J gene: TRBJ2-5; CDR3 protein: ASSPVDMPRETQY
V gene: TRBV28; J gene: TRBJ1-2; CDR3 protein: ASSLLGTGAGYT
V gene: TRBV10-3; J gene: TRBJ1-2; CDR3 protein: AISTGGFDYGYT
V gene: TRBV6-5; J gene: TRBJ2-3; CDR3 protein: ASSYSTSGGVDTQY
V gene: TRBV11-2; J gene: TRBJ1-2; CDR3 protein: ASSLNRDVGYT
V gene: TRBV11-2; J gene: TRBJ2-1; CDR3 protein: ASSLQGGSSYNEQF
V gene: TRBV2; J gene: TRBJ1-6; CDR3 protein: ASSVTDPNSPLH
V gene: TRBV27; J gene: TRBJ2-5; CDR3 protein: ASRPTGTVTQY
V gene: TRBV6-1; J gene: TRBJ2-5; CDR3 protein: ASSEGAAGGQETQY
V gene: TRBV6-5; J gene: TRBJ1-5; CDR3 protein: ASSLGQYSNQPQH
V gene: TRBV28; J gene: TRBJ1-2; CDR3 protein: ASSPDRANYGYT
V gene: TRBV5-1; J gene: TRBJ1-3; CDR3 protein: ASSLGQGGSGNTIY
V gene: TRBV7-3; J gene: TRBJ2-2; CDR3 protein: ASSLNGGRANTGELF
V gene: TRBV18; J gene: TRBJ1-2; CDR3 protein: ASSPETDNYGYT
V gene: TRBV7-8; J gene: TRBJ1-3; CDR3 protein: ASSFRFSGNTIY
V gene: TRBV6-1; J gene: TRBJ2-1; CDR3 protein: ASSGSGLNEQF
V gene: TRBV19; J gene: TRBJ2-3; CDR3 protein: ASSTGTGAGDTQY
V gene: TRBV29-1; J gene: TRBJ2-7; CDR3 protein: SVAEGQNSYEQY
V gene: TRBV20-1; J gene: TRBJ1-2; CDR3 protein: SASWSYGYT
V gene: TRBV18; J gene: TRBJ1-2; CDR3 protein: ASSPARGNGYT
V gene: TRBV28; J gene: TRBJ1-4; CDR3 protein: ASRTPGQGGEKLF
V gene: TRBV4-1; J gene: TRBJ2-7; CDR3 protein: ASSPTGTGNYEQY
V gene: TRBV19; J gene: TRBJ2-2; CDR3 protein: ASTWDRGNGELF
V gene: TRBV30; J gene: TRBJ1-1; CDR3 protein: AWRRIGTGKGTEAF
V gene: TRBV10-3; J gene: TRBJ2-5; CDR3 protein: AIRQGSGGKETQY
V gene: TRBV30; J gene: TRBJ1-1; CDR3 protein: AWSFPSTEAF
V gene: TRBV7-7; J gene: TRBJ1-1; CDR3 protein: ASSRQVNTEAF
V gene: TRBV19; J gene: TRBJ1-5; CDR3 protein: ATTPPGVGQPQH
V gene: TRBV4-1; J gene: TRBJ2-1; CDR3 protein: ASSKSGGAYNEQF
V gene: TRBV2; J gene: TRBJ1-4; CDR3 protein: ASRDRTGVNEKLF
V gene: TRBV27; J gene: TRBJ1-1; CDR3 protein: ASSLFGRGNTEAF
V gene: TRBV7-6; J gene: TRBJ2-3; CDR3 protein: ASSQPGDTQY
V gene: TRBV5-1; J gene: TRBJ1-6; CDR3 protein: ASSFGSGFSSPLH
V gene: TRBV9; J gene: TRBJ2-2; CDR3 protein: ASTALPSGGLF
V gene: TRBV18; J gene: TRBJ1-1; CDR3 protein: ASSPGQGRTKKAF
V gene: TRBV28; J gene: TRBJ1-1; CDR3 protein: ASSFGSGHLNTEAF